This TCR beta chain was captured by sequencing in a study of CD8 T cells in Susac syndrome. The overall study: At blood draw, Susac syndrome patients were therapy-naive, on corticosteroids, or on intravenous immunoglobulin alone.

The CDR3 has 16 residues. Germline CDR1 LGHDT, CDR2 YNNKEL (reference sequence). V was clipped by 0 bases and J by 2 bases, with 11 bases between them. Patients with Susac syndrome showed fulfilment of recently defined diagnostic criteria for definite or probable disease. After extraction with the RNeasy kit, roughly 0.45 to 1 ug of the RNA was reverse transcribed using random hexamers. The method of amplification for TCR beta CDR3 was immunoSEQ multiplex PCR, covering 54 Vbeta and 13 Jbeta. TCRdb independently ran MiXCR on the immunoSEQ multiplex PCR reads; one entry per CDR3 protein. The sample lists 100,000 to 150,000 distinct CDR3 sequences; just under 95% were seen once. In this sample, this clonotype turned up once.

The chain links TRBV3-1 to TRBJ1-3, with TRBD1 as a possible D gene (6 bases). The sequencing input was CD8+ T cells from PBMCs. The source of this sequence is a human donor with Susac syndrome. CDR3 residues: CASSQDGGAAGNTIYF. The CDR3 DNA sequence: TGTGCCAGCAGCCAAGATGGGGGGGCGGCTGGAAACACCATATATTTT.